One sample yielded the 6 T cell receptor beta chains listed below, sequenced in a study of blood T cell repertoires in COVID-19. Assay: immunoSEQ multiplex PCR; the TCRdb copy retains only in-frame clones and omits some. The table has a few hundred thousand clones, about 89% seen once. Sequencing input: peripheral blood. These receptors were taken from a man aged 25-45 years with acute or convalescent COVID-19.

This chain links TRBV27 with TRBJ1-1; TRBD1 might be the D (5 bases). V was shortened by 2 bases and J by 1 base, with 17 bases between the two germline ends. This CDR3 spans 17 amino acids. Germline V gene lookup returns CDR1 MNHEY and CDR2 SMNVEV (reference sequence). This CDR3 is CASSLIGQGVRNTEAFF. Here the CDR3 DNA reads TGTGCCAGCAGTTTAATCGGTCAGGGCGTGAGGAACACTGAAGCTTTCTTT.

The V gene is TRBV6-5, the J gene TRBJ1-1; possible D gene TRBD1, 6 bases. This CDR3 comprises 14 residues. Germline CDR1 reads MNHEY; CDR2 reads SVGAGI. With 7 bases removed from V and 2 bases from J, the gap between germline ends came to 14 bases. The CDR3 DNA is TGTGCCAGCAACGGGCCGGGGACAAACACTGAAGCTTTCTTT. Translation: CASNGPGTNTEAFF.

This clone was counted between two and nine times. The chain carries TRBV28 and TRBJ1-2, with D uncertain. The CDR3 has 13 amino acids. The germline gives CDR1 MDHEN, CDR2 SYDVKM. Trimming took off 3 bases at V and 6 bases at J, with 11 bases between the two ends. In nucleotides, the CDR3 is TGTGCCAGCAGTTTCGGCGGGATTGATGGCTACACCTTC. Its translation is CASSFGGIDGYTF.

The J gene is TRBJ2-7, the V gene TRBV15; a weak D match, TRBD1 (6 bases). This CDR3 comprises 18 residues. Trimming removed 0 bases from V and 0 bases from J, with 18 bases in between. Germline CDR1 and CDR2: LNHNV and YYDKDF (reference sequence). CDR3 sequence (DNA): TGTGCCACCAGCAGAGATTGGCTGGGGGACACCCCCTCCTACGAGCAGTACTTC. It yields the protein CATSRDWLGDTPSYEQYF.

The chain recombines TRBV5-1 with TRBJ1-3, with TRBD1 matching 8 bases. J was trimmed by 3 bases and V by 7 bases; bases with no gene match: 9. The CDR3 totals 15 residues. From germline, CDR1 is SGHRS and CDR2 YFSETQ. CDR3 DNA: TGCGCCAGCCTCCCCGGGACAGGTTATGGAAACACCATATATTTT. Protein product: CASLPGTGYGNTIYF.

V usage is TRBV19 and J usage is TRBJ1-2, with D possibly TRBD1 on 5 matching bases. The germline CDR1 and CDR2 sequences are LNHDA and SQIVND (reference sequence). The CDR3 covers 14 residues. The V and J ends lost 5 bases and 8 bases respectively, with 18 bases between them. In DNA, the CDR3 is TGTGCCAGTAGTGCTCACCCGGGGGGAAAGGGCTACACCTTC. Amino acids: CASSAHPGGKGYTF.